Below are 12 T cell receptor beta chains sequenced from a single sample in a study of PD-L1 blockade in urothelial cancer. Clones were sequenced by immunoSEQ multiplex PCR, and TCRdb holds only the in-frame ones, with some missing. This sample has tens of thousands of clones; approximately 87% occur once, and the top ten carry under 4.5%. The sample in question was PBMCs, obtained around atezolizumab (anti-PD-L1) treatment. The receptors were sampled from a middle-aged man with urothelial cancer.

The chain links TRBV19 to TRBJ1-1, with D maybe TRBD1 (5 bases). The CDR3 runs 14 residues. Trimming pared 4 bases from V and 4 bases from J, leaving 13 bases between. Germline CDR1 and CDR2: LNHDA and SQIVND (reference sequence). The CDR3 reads CASSTPGSGTEAFF. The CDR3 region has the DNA TGTGCCAGTAGTACCCCAGGGTCTGGCACTGAAGCTTTCTTT.

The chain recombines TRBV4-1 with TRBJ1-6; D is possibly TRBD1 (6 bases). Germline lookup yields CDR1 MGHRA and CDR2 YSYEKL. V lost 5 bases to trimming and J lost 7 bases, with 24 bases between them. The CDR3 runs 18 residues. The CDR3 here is CASSASMAGGFWNSPLHF. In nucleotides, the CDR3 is TGCGCCAGCAGCGCCTCTATGGCGGGGGGCTTTTGGAATTCACCCCTCCACTTT.

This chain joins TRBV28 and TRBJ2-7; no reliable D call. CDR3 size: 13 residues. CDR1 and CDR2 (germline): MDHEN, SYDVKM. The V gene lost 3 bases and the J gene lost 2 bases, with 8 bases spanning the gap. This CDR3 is CASSFRVAYEQYF. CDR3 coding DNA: TGTGCCAGCAGTTTCCGGGTGGCCTACGAGCAGTACTTC.

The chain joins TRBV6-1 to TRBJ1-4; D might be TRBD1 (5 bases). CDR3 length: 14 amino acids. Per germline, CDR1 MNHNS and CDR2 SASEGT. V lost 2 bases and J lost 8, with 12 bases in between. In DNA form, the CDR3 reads TGTGCCAGCAGTGAAACAGGACGTATCGAAAAACTGTTTTTT. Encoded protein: CASSETGRIEKLFF.

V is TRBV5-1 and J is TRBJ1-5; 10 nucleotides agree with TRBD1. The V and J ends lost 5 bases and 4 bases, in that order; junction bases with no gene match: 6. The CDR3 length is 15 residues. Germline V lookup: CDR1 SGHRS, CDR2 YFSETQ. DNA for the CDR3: TGCGCCAGCAGGTCCGGACAGGGGGTTAATCAGCCCCAGCATTTT. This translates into CASRSGQGVNQPQHF. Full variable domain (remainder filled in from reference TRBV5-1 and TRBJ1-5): KAGVTQTPRYLIKTRGQQVTLSCSPISGHRSVSWYQQTPGQGLQFLFEYFSETQRNKGNFPGRFSGRQFSNSRSEMNVSTLELGDSALYLCASRSGQGVNQPQHFGDGTRLSIL.

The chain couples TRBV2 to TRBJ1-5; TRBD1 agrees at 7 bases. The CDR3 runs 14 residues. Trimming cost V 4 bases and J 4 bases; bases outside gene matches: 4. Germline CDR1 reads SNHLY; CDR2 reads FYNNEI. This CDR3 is CASSGQGGNQPQHF. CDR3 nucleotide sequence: TGTGCCAGCAGTGGACAGGGAGGAAATCAGCCCCAGCATTTT.

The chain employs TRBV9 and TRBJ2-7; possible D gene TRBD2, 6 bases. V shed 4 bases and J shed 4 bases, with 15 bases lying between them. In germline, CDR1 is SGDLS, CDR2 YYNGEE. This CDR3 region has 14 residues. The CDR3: CASSPREPVYEQYF. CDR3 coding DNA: TGTGCCAGCAGCCCCCGGGAGCCCGTATACGAGCAGTACTTC.

CDR3 sequence: CASSIVQGRANEQFF. In nucleotides, the CDR3 is TGTGCCAGTAGTATAGTTCAGGGTCGGGCGAATGAGCAGTTCTTC. J is TRBJ2-1 and V is TRBV19; D might be TRBD1 (5 bases). The CDR3 runs 15 residues. CDR1 and CDR2 from the germline V gene are LNHDA and SQIVND (reference sequence). V lost 1 base to trimming and J lost 7 bases, with 14 bases between them. The full variable domain, with the rest looked up from reference TRBV19 and TRBJ2-1, is DGGITQSPKYLFRKEGQNVTLSCEQNLNHDAMYWYRQDPGQGLRLIYYSQIVNDFQKGDIAEGYSVSREKKESFPLTVTSAQKNPTAFYLCASSIVQGRANEQFFGPGTRLTVL.

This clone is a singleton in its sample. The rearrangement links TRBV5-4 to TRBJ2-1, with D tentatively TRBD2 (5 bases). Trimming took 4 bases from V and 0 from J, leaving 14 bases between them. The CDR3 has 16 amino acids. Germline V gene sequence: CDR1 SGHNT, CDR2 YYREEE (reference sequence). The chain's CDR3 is CASSPGNPSSYNEQFF. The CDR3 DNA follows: TGTGCCAGCAGCCCCGGGAACCCCAGCTCCTACAATGAGCAGTTCTTC.

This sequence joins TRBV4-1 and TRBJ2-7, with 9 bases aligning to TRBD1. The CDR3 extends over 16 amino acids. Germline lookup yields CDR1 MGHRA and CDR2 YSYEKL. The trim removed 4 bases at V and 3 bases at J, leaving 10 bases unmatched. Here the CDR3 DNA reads TGCGCCAGCAGCCCACGACGGACAGGGGACCTCTACGAGCAGTACTTC. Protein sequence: CASSPRRTGDLYEQYF.

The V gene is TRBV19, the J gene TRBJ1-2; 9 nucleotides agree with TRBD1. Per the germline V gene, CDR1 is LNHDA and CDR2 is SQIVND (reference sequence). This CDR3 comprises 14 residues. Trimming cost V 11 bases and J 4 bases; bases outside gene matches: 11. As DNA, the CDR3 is TGTGCCCTTGGGGGCACAGGGGGCATCTATGGCTACACCTTC. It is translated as CALGGTGGIYGYTF.

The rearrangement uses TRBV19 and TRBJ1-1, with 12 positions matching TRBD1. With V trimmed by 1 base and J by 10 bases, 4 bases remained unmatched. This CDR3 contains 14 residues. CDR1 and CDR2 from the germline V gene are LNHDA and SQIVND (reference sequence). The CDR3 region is CASSIGRGQGAAFF. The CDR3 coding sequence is TGTGCCAGTAGTATAGGCCGGGGACAGGGGGCAGCTTTCTTT.